The rows below give T cell receptor beta chains drawn from one sample of a study of T cells in Graves' hyperthyroidism and ophthalmopathy. Each CDR3 protein gets one entry after TCRdb re-called the multiplex PCR reads with MiXCR. Of some 360,000 distinct CDR3 sequences listed, about a sixth are singletons. The sequenced material came from blood. The receptors were gathered from a middle-aged woman with Graves' ophthalmopathy. Each CDR3 is given with its conserved first and last residue. The D gene is left open where the match is weak. Expanded clones are given a class, and other clones once, few, many or no size at all.

v_gene,abundance,d_gene,j_gene,CDR3nt,CDR3aa
TRBV30,many,-,TRBJ1-2,TGTGCCTGGAGTACAGGGTTGAGCTATGGCTACACCTTC,CAWSTGLSYGYTF
TRBV10-3,many,TRBD1,TRBJ1-2,TGTGCCATCAGTGGTGGGACAGGGGGCCTTAACTATGGCTACACCTTC,CAISGGTGGLNYGYTF
TRBV12-3/TRBV12-4,many,-,TRBJ1-2,TGTGCCAGCAGTTTATACAGATTGGAGGGCTACACCTTC,CASSLYRLEGYTF
TRBV3-1,-,-,TRBJ2-7,TGTGCCAGCAGCCAAGATTTAGCGAACTCCTACGAGCAGTACTTC,CASSQDLANSYEQYF
TRBV19,-,-,TRBJ1-2,TGTGCCAGTAGTACGAATCTAGGCTATGGCTACACCTTC,CASSTNLGYGYTF
TRBV30,-,-,TRBJ2-5,TGTGCCTGGAGTGTACGGGTAGGGGGAGAGACCCAGTACTTC,CAWSVRVGGETQYF
TRBV28,many,-,TRBJ1-1,TGTGCCAGCACCTCAGGGCAGTTAGAAGCTTTCTTT,CASTSGQLEAFF
TRBV6-2/TRBV6-3,many,TRBD2,TRBJ2-7,TGTGCCAGCAATAACCGACTAGCGGGAGCGAATGGCTCCTACGAGCAGTACTTC,CASNNRLAGANGSYEQYF
TRBV12-3/TRBV12-4,-,TRBD1,TRBJ1-1,TGTGCCAGCAGGATGGGACAGTTAGAAGCTTTCTTT,CASRMGQLEAFF
TRBV5-1,many,TRBD1,TRBJ2-7,TGCGCCAGCAGCTTAAACCAGAGGGGGCCCTACGAGCAGTACTTC,CASSLNQRGPYEQYF
TRBV6-1,-,-,TRBJ2-7,TGTGCCAGCAGTGAAGCTCCGGGCTCAAGCTCCTACGAGCAGTACTTC,CASSEAPGSSSYEQYF